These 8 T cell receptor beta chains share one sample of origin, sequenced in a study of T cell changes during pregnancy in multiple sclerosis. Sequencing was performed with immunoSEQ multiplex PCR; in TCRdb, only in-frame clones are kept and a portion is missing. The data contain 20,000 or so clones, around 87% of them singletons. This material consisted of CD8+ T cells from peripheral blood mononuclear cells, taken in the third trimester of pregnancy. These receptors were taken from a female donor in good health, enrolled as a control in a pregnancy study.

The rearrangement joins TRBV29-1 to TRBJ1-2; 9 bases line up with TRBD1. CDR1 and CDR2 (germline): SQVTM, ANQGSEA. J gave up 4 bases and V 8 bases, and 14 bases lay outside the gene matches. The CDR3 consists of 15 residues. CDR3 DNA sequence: TGCAGCAGTGGGGGACAGGGTTCGTTGCCCTATGGCTACACCTTC. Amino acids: CSSGGQGSLPYGYTF.

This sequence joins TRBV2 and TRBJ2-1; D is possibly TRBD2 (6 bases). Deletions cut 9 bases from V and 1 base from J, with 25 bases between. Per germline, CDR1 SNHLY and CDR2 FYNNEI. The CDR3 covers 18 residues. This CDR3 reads CASSLPRLSSASYNEQFF. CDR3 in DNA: TGTGCCAGTTCCCTTCCGCGCCTCTCTAGCGCATCCTACAATGAGCAGTTCTTC. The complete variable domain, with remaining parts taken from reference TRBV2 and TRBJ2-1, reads EPEVTQTPSHQVTQMGQEVILRCVPISNHLYFYWYRQILGQKVEFLVSFYNNEISEKSEIFDDQFSVERPDGSNFTLKIRSTKLEDSAMYFCASSLPRLSSASYNEQFFGPGTRLTVL.

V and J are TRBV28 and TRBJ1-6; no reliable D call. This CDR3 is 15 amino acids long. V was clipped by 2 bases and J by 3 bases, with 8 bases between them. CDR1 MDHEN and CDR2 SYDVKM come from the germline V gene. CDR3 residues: CASSLEAGYNSPLHF. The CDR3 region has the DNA TGTGCCAGCAGTTTAGAGGCGGGCTATAATTCACCCCTCCACTTT.

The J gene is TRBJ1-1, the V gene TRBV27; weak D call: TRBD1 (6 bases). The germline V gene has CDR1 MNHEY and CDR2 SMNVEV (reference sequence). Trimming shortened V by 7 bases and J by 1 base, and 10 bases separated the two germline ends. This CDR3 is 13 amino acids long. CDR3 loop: CASKEDRNTEAFF. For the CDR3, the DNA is TGTGCCAGCAAAGAGGACAGGAACACTGAAGCTTTCTTT.

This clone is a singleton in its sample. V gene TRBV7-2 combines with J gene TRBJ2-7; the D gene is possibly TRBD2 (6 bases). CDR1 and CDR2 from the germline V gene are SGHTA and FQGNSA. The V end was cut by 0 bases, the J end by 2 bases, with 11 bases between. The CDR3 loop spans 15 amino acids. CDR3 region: CASSLAGLPTYEQYF. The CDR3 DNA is TGTGCCAGCAGCTTAGCGGGACTTCCAACCTACGAGCAGTACTTC.

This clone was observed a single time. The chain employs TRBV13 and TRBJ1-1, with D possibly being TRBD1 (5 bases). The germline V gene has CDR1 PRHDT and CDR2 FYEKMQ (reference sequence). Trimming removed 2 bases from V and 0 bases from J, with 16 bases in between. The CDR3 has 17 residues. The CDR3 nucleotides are TGTGCCAGCAGCTTAACGGCCAGGGTAGGAATGAACACTGAAGCTTTCTTT. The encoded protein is CASSLTARVGMNTEAFF.

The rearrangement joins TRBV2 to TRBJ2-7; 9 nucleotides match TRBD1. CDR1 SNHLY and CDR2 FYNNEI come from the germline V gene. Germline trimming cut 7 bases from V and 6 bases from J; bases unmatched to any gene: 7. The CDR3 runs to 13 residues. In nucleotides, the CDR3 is TGTGCCAGCACCGGGACAGGGCCGGGCGAGCAGTACTTC. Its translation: CASTGTGPGEQYF.

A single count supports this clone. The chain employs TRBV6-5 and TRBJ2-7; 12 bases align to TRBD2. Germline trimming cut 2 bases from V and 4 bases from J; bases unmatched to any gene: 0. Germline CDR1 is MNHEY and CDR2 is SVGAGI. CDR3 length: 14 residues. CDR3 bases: TGTGCCAGCAGTTACGGGACTAGCGGGTACGAGCAGTACTTC. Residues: CASSYGTSGYEQYF.